Listed below are T cell receptor beta chains from one sample, sequenced in a study of blood T cell repertoires in COVID-19. The data were produced by immunoSEQ multiplex PCR, yet TCRdb's version contains in-frame clones alone and is incomplete. This sample has fewer than 200,000 clones, with around 86% found just once. The material sequenced was PBMCs or T cells enriched from blood (not recorded which). All receptors derive from a woman between 35 and 50 years old in a cohort exposed to, infected with or recovered from COVID-19 (not recorded which). CDR3s include the opening cysteine and the closing phenylalanine or tryptophan.

CDR3 protein: CASRTANTEAFF
V gene: TRBV25-1

CDR3 protein: CASRLWADTNYGYTF
V gene: TRBV3-1/TRBV3-2

CDR3 protein: CASSLYGNEQFF
V gene: TRBV5-1

CDR3 protein: CASSEWDRNTEAFF
V gene: TRBV13

CDR3 protein: CASSMGAAGGTEAFF
V gene: TRBV19

CDR3 protein: CASTGQMNTEAFF
V gene: TRBV7-2

CDR3 protein: CASSQSKWVGDRGWQPQHF
V gene: TRBV23-1

CDR3 protein: CASTLSGRAGETQYF
V gene: TRBV9

CDR3 protein: CAISVVGLDREEGYTF
V gene: TRBV10-3

CDR3 protein: CASSIVRTGTGRELFF
V gene: TRBV19

CDR3 protein: CASSIVSRDEQYF
V gene: TRBV19

CDR3 protein: CASSILWGGTNEKLFF
V gene: TRBV19

CDR3 protein: CASTGATGRRNYGYTF
V gene: TRBV7-6

CDR3 protein: CAWCLTGGSQPQHF
V gene: TRBV30

CDR3 protein: CASGLFPTEQETQYF
V gene: TRBV12-5

CDR3 protein: CAISAIGLADEQYF
V gene: TRBV10-3

CDR3 protein: CAARSENTDTQYF
V gene: TRBV5-4

CDR3 protein: CASSPGQGVEKLFF
V gene: TRBV19

CDR3 protein: CASTSEESYNEQFF
V gene: TRBV9

CDR3 protein: CASSIGLAGGPADTQYF
V gene: TRBV19

CDR3 protein: CASSSRSYEQFF
V gene: TRBV13

CDR3 protein: CATSRATSKDTQYF
V gene: TRBV15

CDR3 protein: CASSPAGSILYEQYF
V gene: TRBV18

CDR3 protein: CASSPAGDGNQPQHF
V gene: TRBV7-9

CDR3 protein: CASSADRGGNTEAFF
V gene: TRBV6-5

CDR3 protein: CASKRQGNSNQPQHF
V gene: TRBV6-6

CDR3 protein: CASSLEGGVTEAFF
V gene: TRBV27

CDR3 protein: CASSSRDIRSPLHF
V gene: TRBV13

CDR3 protein: CASSSTWEYQETQYF
V gene: TRBV7-2

CDR3 protein: CATSDSPGGDGNEQFF
V gene: TRBV24-1